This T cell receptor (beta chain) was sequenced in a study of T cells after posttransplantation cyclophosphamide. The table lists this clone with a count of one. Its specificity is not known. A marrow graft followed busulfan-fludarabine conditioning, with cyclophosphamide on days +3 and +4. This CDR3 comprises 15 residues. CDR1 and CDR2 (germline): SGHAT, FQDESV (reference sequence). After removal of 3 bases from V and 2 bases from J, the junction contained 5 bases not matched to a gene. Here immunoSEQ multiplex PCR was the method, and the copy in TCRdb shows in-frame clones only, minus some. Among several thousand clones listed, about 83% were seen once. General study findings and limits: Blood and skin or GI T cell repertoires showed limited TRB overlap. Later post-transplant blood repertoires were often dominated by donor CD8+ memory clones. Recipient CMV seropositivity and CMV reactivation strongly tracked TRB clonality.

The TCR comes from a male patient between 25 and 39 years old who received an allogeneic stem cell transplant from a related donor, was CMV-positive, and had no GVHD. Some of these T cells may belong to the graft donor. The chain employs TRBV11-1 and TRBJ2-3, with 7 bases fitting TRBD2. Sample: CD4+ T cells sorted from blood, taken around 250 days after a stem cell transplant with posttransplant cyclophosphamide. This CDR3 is CASSFGLVTTDTQYF. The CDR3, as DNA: TGTGCCAGCAGCTTCGGACTAGTTACCACAGATACGCAGTATTTT.